Below are 6 T cell receptor beta chains sequenced from a single sample in a study of beta chain features in type 1 diabetes. General study results and limits: Type 1 diabetes patients showed a moderate but significant shortening of TCRB CDR3s in all four CD4+ subsets.

Every bit of the isolated RNA underwent reverse transcription, so sequencing read expressed TCRB transcripts. This table comes from immunoSEQ multiplex PCR, and its TCRdb copy is limited to in-frame clones, with some not included. The table shows about 150,000 clones, with about a tenth occurring only once. No antigens are known for them. What was sequenced was central memory CD4+ T cells from blood. The receptors were sampled from a man aged 25 to 45 with type 1 diabetes.

Comments on this clone: Within the sample, other DNA sequences also encode this same CDR3. The rearrangement links TRBV7-2 to TRBJ2-3; D possibly corresponds to TRBD2 (5 bases). Trimming took 0 bases from V and 1 from J, leaving 5 bases between them. CDR3 length equals 14 residues. Germline CDR1 is SGHTA and CDR2 is FQGNSA. In nucleotides, the CDR3 is TGTGCCAGCAGCTTAGCGGGAGGCACAGATACGCAGTATTTT. The encoded protein is CASSLAGGTDTQYF.

This clone showed up just a few times. As DNA, the CDR3 is TGTGCCAGCAGCCGAGAAAGGGCTAGCAACTACGAGCAGTACTTC. Its protein is CASSRERASNYEQYF. J is TRBJ2-7 and V is TRBV4-2; TRBD2 is a possible D gene (5 bases). The CDR3 is 15 residues long. The germline V gene encodes CDR1 LGHNA and CDR2 YNFKEQ. Trimming cost V 4 bases and J 3 bases, with 16 bases left between them.

This clone turned up a few times. V and J are TRBV28 and TRBJ2-7; D is unresolved. Looked up from germline, CDR1 is MDHEN and CDR2 is SYDVKM. V lost 5 bases to trimming and J lost 4 bases, with 6 bases between them. The CDR3 is 11 residues long. The CDR3 loop is CASSPQYEQYF. The CDR3 region has the DNA TGTGCCAGCAGTCCGCAGTACGAGCAGTACTTC.

The rearrangement uses TRBV2 and TRBJ1-2, with D perhaps TRBD1 (5 bases). The CDR3 consists of 14 residues. V dropped 5 bases and J dropped 6 bases, with 16 bases sitting between them. Germline values: CDR1 SNHLY, CDR2 FYNNEI. Here the CDR3 reads CASSYSGQGDGYTF. The CDR3 DNA reads as TGTGCCAGCAGTTATAGTGGTCAGGGCGATGGCTACACCTTC.

Note on this clone: This specimen includes other DNA sequences encoding the same CDR3. The chain is built from TRBV2 and TRBJ2-7, with a weak D call TRBD1 (6 bases). The CDR3 is 14 residues long. Germline lookup yields CDR1 SNHLY and CDR2 FYNNEI. V was trimmed by 2 bases and J by 3 bases, leaving 11 bases between them. This chain's CDR3 is CASSEQGILYEQYF. CDR3 in DNA: TGTGCCAGCAGTGAACAGGGGATTCTCTACGAGCAGTACTTC. The full variable domain, rest sourced from reference TRBV2 and TRBJ2-7, is EPEVTQTPSHQVTQMGQEVILRCVPISNHLYFYWYRQILGQKVEFLVSFYNNEISEKSEIFDDQFSVERPDGSNFTLKIRSTKLEDSAMYFCASSEQGILYEQYFGPGTRLTVT.

The chain joins TRBV9 to TRBJ2-1; 11 nucleotides agree with TRBD2. This CDR3 contains 18 residues. Germline values: CDR1 SGDLS, CDR2 YYNGEE. With 0 bases clipped from V and 6 bases from J, the junction kept 11 bases outside the gene matches. DNA of the CDR3: TGTGCCAGCAGCGTAGCCCCCCCAACTAGCGGGGGATTCAATGAGCAGTTCTTC. Its translation: CASSVAPPTSGGFNEQFF.